This T cell receptor (beta chain) was retrieved from a study of cytomegalovirus exposure and HLA in healthy donors. Study observations and caveats: Later work showed greater clonal expansion in HLA-associated TCR beta chains than in equally common others. Later analysis showed most CMV-associated TCR beta chains appearing HLA-restricted. In a later analysis, at a false discovery rate of 0.05, approximately 15,000 TCR beta sequences matched HLA alleles. In the analysis, some V segments, TRBV6-2 and TRBV6-3 included, were excluded as indistinguishable.

The PCR used 60 Vbeta and 13 Jbeta primers. Measured with immunoSEQ multiplex PCR; TCRdb has only the in-frame clones, and not every one. The sample contains some 200,000 clones, approximately 80% of which appear only once. This clone has only a few counts. Antigen: not known. The CDR3 runs 12 residues. V was trimmed by 3 bases and J by 6 bases, leaving 8 bases between them. CDR1 and CDR2 from the germline V gene are MDHEN and SYDVKM. The sequencing sample was made of PBMCs. The chain carries TRBV28 and TRBJ1-1; D perhaps matches TRBD1 (6 bases). This sequence originates from a girl aged 10 to 17 in good health and CMV-seronegative. The CDR3: CASSFRQAEAFF. DNA of the CDR3: TGTGCCAGCAGTTTCCGACAGGCTGAAGCTTTCTTT.